Following are 18 T cell receptor beta chains from one sample sequenced in a study of T cell responses to AZD1222 COVID-19 vaccine (dated by TCRdb to about 2021). The library was built by means of the immunoSEQ multiplex PCR assay. Sourced from immuneACCESS, this table was stored by TCRdb with only in-frame sequences that have V and J called. A share of the clones is absent; for the studies checked, an unresolved V gene accounts for under half, and the remainder has no known explanation. The sample data list around 170,000 clones, and approximately 90% of these were observed just once. Of the sample, roughly 0.99% falls within the top ten clones. The time point label, as the study defines it: baseline before first vaccination. The specimen was peripheral blood, collected on day 0 of AZD1222 vaccination. These receptors were taken from an adult in good health.

This rearrangement joins TRBV6-2 or TRBV6-3 to TRBJ2-3, with 8 positions matching TRBD2. J lost 4 bases, V lost 6 bases, and 15 bases had no gene match. The CDR3 contains 17 residues. Per germline, CDR1 MNHEY and CDR2 SVGEGT. CDR3 loop: CASSISGAKEWADTQYF. The CDR3 DNA reads as TGTGCCAGCAGCATTAGCGGGGCCAAAGAGTGGGCAGATACGCAGTATTTT.

The chain uses TRBV10-3 and TRBJ1-4; 11 bases agree with TRBD1. The V gene's germline CDR1 is ENHRY and CDR2 SYGVKD. The CDR3 has 16 amino acids. V was pared by 4 bases and J by 0 bases, with 1 base of the junction left unmatched. CDR3 amino acids: CAISGGQGATNEKLFF. CDR3 bases: TGTGCCATCAGTGGGGGACAGGGGGCAACTAATGAAAAACTGTTTTTT.

This sequence joins TRBV15 and TRBJ1-5; 9 bases are shared with TRBD1. The germline gives CDR1 LNHNV, CDR2 YYDKDF (reference sequence). CDR3 length equals 15 residues. With 2 bases clipped from V and 7 bases from J, the junction kept 6 bases outside the gene matches. CDR3 protein: CATSRQTGGGQPQHF. The CDR3 region has the DNA TGTGCCACCAGCAGACAGACAGGGGGGGGACAGCCCCAGCATTTT.

J is TRBJ2-7 and V is TRBV21-1; the table's TRBD2 call for D was not verified on the DNA. TRBV21-1 is annotated as a pseudogene. The CDR3 is 14 amino acids. In DNA, the CDR3 is TGTGCCAGCAGCATGCGTGGGAGGGGTGGCGAGCAGTACTTC. Translation: CASSMRGRGGEQYF.

The rearrangement joins TRBV7-2 to TRBJ1-1; D uncertain. The germline V and J ends were trimmed by 6 bases and 1 base, with 15 bases remaining between them. Germline V gene sequence: CDR1 SGHTA, CDR2 FQGNSA. This CDR3 is built from 15 residues. Here the CDR3 reads CASSSEGNKNTEAFF. CDR3 bases: TGTGCCAGCAGTTCCGAGGGTAACAAGAACACTGAAGCTTTCTTT. Together with reference TRBV7-2 and TRBJ1-1, the CDR3 gives the full variable domain: GAGVSQSPSNKVTEKGKDVELRCDPISGHTALYWYRQSLGQGLEFLIYFQGNSAPDKSGLPSDRFSAERTGGSVSTLTIQRTQQEDSAVYLCASSSEGNKNTEAFFGQGTRLTVV.

Comment on this clone: The same CDR3 is also encoded by other DNA sequences in this sample. The gene calls are TRBV9 and TRBJ1-1; 7 bases map to TRBD1. V shed 4 bases and J 0 bases; nucleotides not matched to a gene: 3. Germline V CDR1 and CDR2: SGDLS, YYNGEE. There are 14 residues in the CDR3. CDR3 loop: CASSPTGMNTEAFF. The CDR3 bases are TGTGCCAGCAGCCCGACAGGGATGAACACTGAAGCTTTCTTT.

This clone was counted only a few times. This chain joins TRBV2 and TRBJ1-6; 9 bases map to TRBD1. Germline trimming cut 2 bases from V and 8 bases from J; bases unmatched to any gene: 4. Germline V gene data show CDR1 as SNHLY and CDR2 as FYNNEI. The CDR3 consists of 15 residues. In DNA, the CDR3 is TGTGCCAGCAGTGAATGGGGACAGGGCGATTCACCCCTCCACTTT. This codes for CASSEWGQGDSPLHF.

This clone has just a few counts. The chain employs TRBV11-3 and TRBJ2-5; 12 bases are a match to TRBD2. The junction had 8 bases not matched to a gene; V was cut back by 2 bases and J by 4 bases. CDR1 is SGHNT and CDR2 is YENEEA in the germline V gene. CDR3 length: 17 amino acids. CDR3 in amino acids: CASSLTPTSGSGETQYF. DNA of the CDR3: TGTGCCAGCAGCTTAACGCCGACTAGCGGGAGTGGAGAGACCCAGTACTTC.

This clone was counted a few times. V and J are TRBV6-5 and TRBJ1-2, with unresolved D. The CDR3 loop spans 12 amino acids. Germline values: CDR1 MNHEY, CDR2 SVGAGI. V lost 6 bases and J lost 3, with 8 bases in between. The CDR3 region is CASSAGDYGYTF. DNA for the CDR3: TGTGCCAGCAGCGCGGGAGACTATGGCTACACCTTC.

The genes are TRBV7-9 and TRBJ2-5; 9 positions match TRBD1. V was clipped by 5 bases and J by 6 bases; unmatched bases: 7. Germline V gene lookup returns CDR1 SEHNR and CDR2 FQNEAQ (reference sequence). The CDR3 contains 14 residues. The CDR3 spells CASSLGQGTQTQYF. For the CDR3, the DNA is TGTGCCAGCAGCCTGGGACAGGGTACACAGACCCAGTACTTC.

CDR3 region: CAISDRTEAFF. In nucleotides, the CDR3 is TGTGCCATCAGTGACCGGACTGAAGCTTTCTTT. This chain uses TRBV10-3 with TRBJ1-1; D not resolved. CDR3 length: 11 amino acids. The V end was cut by 3 bases, the J end by 5 bases, with 4 bases between. CDR1 and CDR2 from the germline V gene are ENHRY and SYGVKD.

The J gene is TRBJ2-4, the V gene TRBV6-5; no clear D gene. The germline gives CDR1 MNHEY, CDR2 SVGAGI. V lost 11 bases to trimming and J lost 1 base, with 9 bases between them. The CDR3 covers 12 residues. The CDR3 coding sequence is TGTGCCGGTGGCGAGGCCAAAAACATTCAGTACTTC. Translated: CAGGEAKNIQYF.

V gene TRBV7-2 combines with J gene TRBJ2-7; 8 bases fit TRBD2. This CDR3 has 16 amino acids. Germline CDR1 SGHTA, CDR2 FQGNSA. Trimming at V came to 1 base and at J to 6 bases, leaving 11 bases not matched to a gene. The CDR3 sequence is CASSLGSASGGGEQYF. CDR3 DNA sequence: TGTGCCAGCAGCTTAGGATCGGCGAGCGGGGGTGGCGAGCAGTACTTC.

The chain couples TRBV6-2 or TRBV6-3 to TRBJ1-1; D uncertain. The CDR3 spans 15 residues. Germline loops: CDR1 MNHEY, CDR2 SVGEGT. The germline V and J ends were trimmed by 0 bases and 0 bases, with 8 bases remaining between them. The CDR3 sequence is CASSYSPNLNTEAFF. DNA of the CDR3: TGTGCCAGCAGTTACTCACCAAACCTGAACACTGAAGCTTTCTTT.

The V call is TRBV29-1, the J call TRBJ1-2; D gene unclear. Germline V gene data show CDR1 as SQVTM and CDR2 as ANQGSEA. The CDR3 extends over 13 amino acids. V lost 4 bases and J 3 bases, leaving 12 bases between the germline ends. CDR3 region: CSVAGDPDYGYTF. The CDR3 region has the DNA TGCAGCGTTGCCGGCGACCCCGACTATGGCTACACCTTC.

The J gene is TRBJ2-1, the V gene TRBV14; D unresolved. Germline CDR1 is SGHDN and CDR2 is FVKESK. The CDR3 runs to 15 residues. V gave up 3 bases and J gave up 4 bases, with 13 bases separating them. CDR3 in amino acids: CASSQAEIQYNEQFF. The CDR3 DNA reads as TGTGCCAGCAGCCAGGCGGAGATCCAGTACAATGAGCAGTTCTTC.

The genes are TRBV19 and TRBJ1-1, with TRBD1 as a possible D gene (6 bases). The CDR3 contains 14 residues. Looked up from germline, CDR1 is LNHDA and CDR2 is SQIVND (reference sequence). The germline V and J ends were trimmed by 7 bases and 2 bases, with 14 bases remaining between them. This CDR3 is CASTRGTYNTEAFF. In DNA, the CDR3 is TGTGCCAGTACTCGGGGGACATACAACACTGAAGCTTTCTTT. The complete variable domain, with remaining parts taken from reference TRBV19 and TRBJ1-1, reads DGGITQSPKYLFRKEGQNVTLSCEQNLNHDAMYWYRQDPGQGLRLIYYSQIVNDFQKGDIAEGYSVSREKKESFPLTVTSAQKNPTAFYLCASTRGTYNTEAFFGQGTRLTVV.

As regards this clone: Other nucleotide sequences from this sample produce the same CDR3. The V gene is TRBV5-1, the J gene TRBJ2-2; maybe TRBD1 (5 bases). Trimming left V 3 bases short and J 1 base short, with 7 bases between. Germline V CDR1 and CDR2: SGHRS, YFSETQ. The CDR3 is 14 amino acids. The CDR3, as DNA: TGCGCCAGCAGCTCCGACAGGAACACCGGGGAGCTGTTTTTT. Amino acid sequence: CASSSDRNTGELFF.